Listed below are T cell receptor beta chains from one sample, sequenced in a study of blood T cell repertoires in COVID-19. The assay was immunoSEQ multiplex PCR, and TCRdb's table has in-frame clones only and misses some. The data contain about 70,000 clones, about 81% of them singletons. Input material: peripheral blood. The receptors stem from a man older than 75 with acute or convalescent COVID-19. Both conserved end residues are part of each CDR3. The D gene is left open where the match is weak. Where a row states a size, it is once, few, many or the class of an expanded clone; other rows omit it.

clone_size,j_call,d_call,v_call,cdr3_nt,cdr3_aa
NA,TRBJ2-5,TRBD1,TRBV5-1,TGCGCCAGCAGCCCACGGACAGGGATCGGTGAGACCCAGTACTTC,CASSPRTGIGETQYF
NA,TRBJ2-7,NA,TRBV4-3,TGCGCCAGCAGCCAAGATCTGGGGCCGGACGAGCAGTACTTC,CASSQDLGPDEQYF
NA,TRBJ2-1,NA,TRBV2,TGTGCCAGCAGTGAAGGGGGGGCCTACAATGAGCAGTTCTTC,CASSEGGAYNEQFF
once,TRBJ2-1,TRBD2,TRBV6-1,TGTGCCAGCAGCCGGGGGGGCGAGCAGTTCTTC,CASSRGGEQFF
NA,TRBJ1-5,NA,TRBV27,TGTGCCAGCAGTTTATCGTCCAGGCGGGGGCAGCCCCAGCATTTT,CASSLSSRRGQPQHF
NA,TRBJ2-5,TRBD1,TRBV7-2,TGTGCCAGCAGCTTCTTGGGACAGCAAGAGACCCAGTACTTC,CASSFLGQQETQYF
NA,TRBJ2-7,TRBD1,TRBV7-2,TGTGCCAGCAGCTCCGGGACAGAAATAGGCGAGCAGTACTTC,CASSSGTEIGEQYF
NA,TRBJ2-7,TRBD1,TRBV28,TGTGCCAACGAGGACAGGGGACAGCAGTACTTC,CANEDRGQQYF
NA,TRBJ2-7,NA,TRBV6-5,TGTGCCAGCAGTTCTTATCCGGGACACACATACGAGCAGTACTTC,CASSSYPGHTYEQYF
NA,TRBJ2-2,NA,TRBV7-7,TGTGCTAGCAGCTTAAGCAGCGGGCCGAACACCGGGGAGCTGTTTTTT,CASSLSSGPNTGELFF
NA,TRBJ2-1,NA,TRBV5-1,TGCGCCAGCAGGTCACCCCAGGGTGGCAATGAGCAGTTCTTC,CASRSPQGGNEQFF
NA,TRBJ1-5,NA,TRBV7-8,TGTGCCAGCAGCTTAGTGGCAGGGCGTCAGCCCCAGCATTTT,CASSLVAGRQPQHF
NA,TRBJ2-3,TRBD2,TRBV4-1,TGCGCCAGCAGCCTATTACCGGGACTAGCGGGAGTGGGTCCAGATACGCAGTATTTT,CASSLLPGLAGVGPDTQYF
NA,TRBJ2-7,TRBD1,TRBV18,TGTGCCAGCTCACTCCGGGACAGATCCTACGAGCAGTACTTC,CASSLRDRSYEQYF
NA,TRBJ2-3,NA,TRBV9,TGTGCCAGCAGCGTAGTGGGTTACGAGGACACAGATACGCAGTATTTT,CASSVVGYEDTDTQYF
once,TRBJ1-4,NA,TRBV28,TGTGCCAGCAGTTCCTTACCCAGACTCGAAACTAATGAAAAACTGTTTTTT,CASSSLPRLETNEKLFF
NA,TRBJ1-3,NA,TRBV24-1,TGTGCCACCAGCCCCGACATTGGAAACACCATATATTTT,CATSPDIGNTIYF
NA,TRBJ1-2,NA,TRBV6-5,TGTGCCAGCAGTTACACCACACGAAACTATGGCTACACCTTC,CASSYTTRNYGYTF
NA,TRBJ2-7,NA,TRBV4-3,TGCGCCAGCAGCCAAGATTTTCGGGACACTGTGTACGAGCAGTACTTC,CASSQDFRDTVYEQYF
NA,TRBJ2-1,TRBD2,TRBV6-2/TRBV6-3,TGTGCCAGCAGTTACTGGCCCCGGGGGACGGGGGGAAATGAGCAGTTCTTC,CASSYWPRGTGGNEQFF
NA,TRBJ2-7,NA,TRBV27,TGTGCCAGCAGTTTGTCCAGGGGCAACGAGCAGTACTTC,CASSLSRGNEQYF
NA,TRBJ1-5,NA,TRBV5-1,TGCGCCAGCAGCTTGGGGCCCGTACGAGGACAGCCCCAGCATTTT,CASSLGPVRGQPQHF
NA,TRBJ1-2,TRBD1,TRBV7-9,TGTGCCAGCAGCTTCGGGACAGGAGGCGGCTACACCTTC,CASSFGTGGGYTF
NA,TRBJ2-7,NA,TRBV3-1/TRBV3-2,TGTGCCAGCAGCCCGTGGTACGGGTACGAGCAGTACTTC,CASSPWYGYEQYF
NA,TRBJ2-3,TRBD2,TRBV4-1,TGCGCCAGCAGCCTGACTAGCGGGGGTCTCACAGATACGCAGTATTTT,CASSLTSGGLTDTQYF
NA,TRBJ1-1,NA,TRBV4-2,TGTGCCAGCAGCCAAGTGGGCAACACTGAAGCTTTCTTT,CASSQVGNTEAFF
NA,TRBJ1-3,NA,TRBV10-3,TGTGCCATCAGTGACGTCTCCTCTGGAAACACCATATATTTT,CAISDVSSGNTIYF
NA,TRBJ2-7,NA,TRBV9,TGTGCCAGCAGCGTGGCCGGGAGCGAGCAGTACTTC,CASSVAGSEQYF
NA,TRBJ2-1,TRBD1,TRBV18,TGTGCCAGCTCACCGGCGGTTACAGGGGGCAGGAATGAGCAGTTCTTC,CASSPAVTGGRNEQFF
NA,TRBJ2-4,TRBD2,TRBV27,TGTGCCAGCTCCCCTCCTCGCCTAAGCGGGGGACTAGCCAAAAACATTCAGTACTTC,CASSPPRLSGGLAKNIQYF
NA,TRBJ1-3,NA,TRBV4-3,TGCGCCAGCAGCCAAGATCCCGCTGGAAACACCATATATTTT,CASSQDPAGNTIYF
NA,TRBJ2-7,TRBD2,TRBV19,TGTGCCAGTAGTATTGTAGCGGGAGAGGGTGAGCAGTACTTC,CASSIVAGEGEQYF
NA,TRBJ1-4,NA,TRBV28,TGTGCCAGCAGTGCAGGAGGGGATGAAAAACTGTTTTTT,CASSAGGDEKLFF
NA,TRBJ2-7,NA,TRBV7-2,TGTGCCAGCGCCCTTGACCTAGGACAGTACTTC,CASALDLGQYF
NA,TRBJ1-2,NA,TRBV28,TGTGCCAGCAGAGTCGCTGGTGGGGGGGGGATCTATGGCTACACCTTC,CASRVAGGGGIYGYTF
few,TRBJ1-3,NA,TRBV10-3,TGTGCCATCAGTTCCGGATTAGCCGGCTCTGGAAACACCATATATTTT,CAISSGLAGSGNTIYF
NA,TRBJ1-1,TRBD1,TRBV2,TGTGCCAGCAGTGCGGACAGGCGATTCATGAACACTGAAGCTTTCTTT,CASSADRRFMNTEAFF
NA,TRBJ2-2,TRBD1,TRBV14,TGTGCCAGCAGCCAAGGAGACGAGAAGGGACAGGGGGGAACCGGGGAGCTGTTTTTT,CASSQGDEKGQGGTGELFF
NA,TRBJ2-5,NA,TRBV4-1,TGCGCCAGCAGCCAAGCCCCTCGCAGGGGCCCATCAGAGACCCAGTACTTC,CASSQAPRRGPSETQYF